This T cell receptor beta chain derives from a study of T cell repertoires in cytomegalovirus infection. Overall study: Recently identified HLA-C-restricted CMV epitopes were among the peptides used. Public TCR beta signatures indicated both CMV infection and matching HLA type. Whole-study results and caveats: Across the ex vivo response, the dominant clonotypes were HLA-C-restricted CMV-specific TCR beta clonotypes. People with CMV and the relevant HLA were identified by cumulative public TCR beta family frequency.

TCRdb analysed the reads with MiXCR anew, one entry per CDR3 protein. The sample has hundreds of thousands of distinct CDR3 sequences, roughly 36% seen once. With respect to this clonotype: The antigen is unknown.

Germline values: CDR1 GTSNPN, CDR2 SVGIG (reference sequence). Trimming took off 7 bases at V and 4 bases at J, with 17 bases between the two ends. This CDR3 has 14 residues. The receptor's source is a human donor in good health (CMV status not recorded). Some clones in this sample may be carry-over from other donors' samples. This material consisted of cultured PBMCs, taken from culture after CMV antigen stimulation. The V call is TRBV30, the J call TRBJ2-1; D call uncertain. This CDR3 reads CAYQNPATYNEQFF. CDR3 coding DNA: TGTGCCTACCAAAACCCAGCTACTTACAATGAGCAGTTCTTC.